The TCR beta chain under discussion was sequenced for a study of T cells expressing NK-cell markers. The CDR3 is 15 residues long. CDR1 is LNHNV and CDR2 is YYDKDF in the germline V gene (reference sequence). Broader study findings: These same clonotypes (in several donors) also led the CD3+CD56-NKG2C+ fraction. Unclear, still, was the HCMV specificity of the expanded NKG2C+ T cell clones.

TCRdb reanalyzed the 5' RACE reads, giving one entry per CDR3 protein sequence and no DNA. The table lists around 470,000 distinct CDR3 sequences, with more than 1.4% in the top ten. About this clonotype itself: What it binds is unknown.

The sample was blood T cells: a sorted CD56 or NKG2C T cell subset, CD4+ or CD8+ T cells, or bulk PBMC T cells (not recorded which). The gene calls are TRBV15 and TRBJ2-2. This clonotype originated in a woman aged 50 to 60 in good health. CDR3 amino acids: CATSRDLLGTGELFF. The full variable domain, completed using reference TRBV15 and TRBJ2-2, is DAMVIQNPRYQVTQFGKPVTLSCSQTLNHNVMYWYQQKSSQAPKLLFHYYDKDFNNEADTPDNFQSRRPNTSFCFLDIRSPGLGDTAMYLCATSRDLLGTGELFFGEGSRLTVL.